This T cell receptor beta chain was captured in a study of blood T cells in healthy people across ages. Overall study results and limits: Per million T cells, the diversity of TCR beta decreased roughly linearly as age advanced. Across samples, TCR beta diversity tracked strongly with naive T cell percentage.

There were healthy Caucasian individuals from Russia, aged roughly 6 to 90, serving as donors. PBMCs numbering at least 6.5 million were isolated per sample. Primers used in a second PCR of roughly 7 to 12 cycles were a sample-barcoded 5' primer and a J-beta primer mix. Using its own MiXCR run on the 5' RACE reads, TCRdb lists one record per CDR3 protein. The repertoire holds some 700,000 distinct CDR3 sequences, about 20% seen once, with around a fifth in the top ten. On this clonotype: The antigen remains undetermined.

CDR3 length equals 16 residues. Trimming at V came to 6 bases and at J to 8 bases, leaving 17 bases not matched to a gene. Germline V gene sequence: CDR1 MDHEN, CDR2 SYDVKM. The receptor was derived from a man between 65 and 80 years old in good health. Material: blood. This chain uses TRBV28 with TRBJ1-2, with TRBD1 identical over 8 bases. The CDR3 nucleotides read TGTGCCAGCAGGCCTCCGGGACAGGTGACCTTATGGGGCTACACCTTC. It yields the protein CASRPPGQVTLWGYTF.